These 22 T cell receptor beta chains originate from one sample sequenced in a study of T cell clones after liver transplantation. Assay: immunoSEQ multiplex PCR; the TCRdb copy retains only in-frame clones and omits some. The data contain more than 95,000 clones, around 83% of them seen just once; the ten biggest clones take up 0.85% to 1%. This specimen consisted of CD4+ T cells from blood, obtained before liver transplant. Every receptor here comes from a human donor who received a liver transplant.

V and J are TRBV6-1 and TRBJ1-6, with D hard to call. The CDR3 has 11 amino acids. With 8 bases removed from V and 5 bases from J, the gap between germline ends came to 4 bases. CDR1 and CDR2 (germline): MNHNS, SASEGT. CDR3: CASDNNSPLHF. The CDR3 DNA reads as TGTGCCAGCGATAATAATTCACCCCTCCACTTT.

The chain is built from TRBV14 and TRBJ2-5, with 9 bases aligning to TRBD2. This CDR3 region has 16 residues. Trimming took 5 bases from V and 2 from J; bases not matched to a gene: 9. Germline V gene data show CDR1 as SGHDN and CDR2 as FVKESK. The CDR3: CASSSRGGVGQETQYF. In DNA, the CDR3 is TGTGCCAGCAGCTCGCGGGGGGGCGTGGGTCAAGAGACCCAGTACTTC. Using reference TRBV14 and TRBJ2-5 for the parts outside the CDR3, the full variable domain is EAGVTQFPSHSVIEKGQTVTLRCDPISGHDNLYWYRRVMGKEIKFLLHFVKESKQDESGMPNNRFLAERTGGTYSTLKVQPAELEDSGVYFCASSSRGGVGQETQYFGPGTRLLVL.

J is TRBJ1-3 and V is TRBV7-2; a weak D match, TRBD1 (5 bases). CDR1 and CDR2 (germline): SGHTA, FQGNSA. This CDR3 comprises 14 residues. Trimming stripped 1 base from V and 3 bases from J, with 7 bases between. CDR3 bases: TGTGCCAGCAGCTTAGGGGACGGTGGAAACACCATATATTTT. Translation gives CASSLGDGGNTIYF.

V gene TRBV6-5 combines with J gene TRBJ1-3; D unclear. This CDR3 region has 16 residues. Trimming took 0 bases from V and 0 from J, leaving 9 bases between them. Germline CDR1 MNHEY, CDR2 SVGAGI. CDR3 nucleotides: TGTGCCAGCAGTTACTCGGGCGGGTACTCTGGAAACACCATATATTTT. Translation: CASSYSGGYSGNTIYF.

This sequence joins TRBV25-1 and TRBJ2-5, with 9 nucleotides matching TRBD2. Germline V gene lookup returns CDR1 MGHDK and CDR2 SYGVNS. This CDR3 contains 13 residues. V lost 10 bases to trimming and J lost 4 bases; unmatched junction nucleotides: 7. The DNA for the CDR3 is TGTGCCACGGGCGGGAGGGCCTCAGAGACCCAGTACTTC. It specifies CATGGRASETQYF.

This clone was counted a single time. J is TRBJ2-5 and V is TRBV12-5, with D unclear. The germline V gene encodes CDR1 LGHNT and CDR2 FRNRAP. V shed 0 bases and J shed 7 bases, with 12 bases lying between them. The CDR3 has 14 residues. CDR3 sequence (DNA): TGTGCTAGTGGTTTGGTACTCCGGGTCATGACCCAGTACTTC. Its protein is CASGLVLRVMTQYF.

The chain couples TRBV28 to TRBJ2-2; TRBD1 matches at 10 bases. Germline V gives CDR1 MDHEN, CDR2 SYDVKM. This CDR3 comprises 18 residues. J gave up 3 bases and V 2 bases, and 9 bases lay outside the gene matches. The CDR3 DNA sequence: TGTGCCAGCAGTTTAACTGGGACAGGGGTGGGTTACACCGGGGAGCTGTTTTTT. Its translation: CASSLTGTGVGYTGELFF.

The chain uses TRBV1 and TRBJ2-1; TRBD2 reflects the table's D call only, with no check against the DNA. TRBV1 is noted as a pseudogene. The CDR3 totals 22 residues. The CDR3 DNA reads TGCACCAGCAGCCAAGAAAGCGGGCCTAGCGGGAGGGCCTCCAGCTCCTACAATGAGCAGTTCTTC. Translation gives CTSSQESGPSGRASSSYNEQFF.

This sequence joins TRBV9 and TRBJ1-1; D not certain. Germline CDR1 and CDR2: SGDLS and YYNGEE. This CDR3 region has 14 residues. Trimming removed 0 bases from V and 4 bases from J, with 10 bases in between. The CDR3 reads CASSVAAGGTEAFF. The CDR3 bases are TGTGCCAGCAGCGTAGCGGCGGGAGGCACTGAAGCTTTCTTT. Variable domain in full (rest from reference TRBV9 and TRBJ1-1): DSGVTQTPKHLITATGQRVTLRCSPRSGDLSVYWYQQSLDQGLQFLIQYYNGEERAKGNILERFSAQQFPDLHSELNLSSLELGDSALYFCASSVAAGGTEAFFGQGTRLTVV.

The table lists this clone with a count of one. The chain joins TRBV5-1 to TRBJ1-1; D not resolved. Per the germline V gene, CDR1 is SGHRS and CDR2 is YFSETQ. The germline V and J ends were trimmed by 1 base and 1 base, with 8 bases remaining between them. The CDR3 is 14 amino acids. CDR3 nucleotides: TGCGCCAGCAGCTTGCGGAATCAGAACACTGAAGCTTTCTTT. This translates into CASSLRNQNTEAFF.

This chain joins TRBV6-5 and TRBJ1-5; TRBD1 might be the D (6 bases). Germline assignment: CDR1 MNHEY and CDR2 SVGAGI. The CDR3 has 15 residues. V was trimmed by 6 bases and J by 1 base, leaving 13 bases between them. As DNA, the CDR3 is TGTGCCAGCAGCCAGCGGGGGCTGAGCAATCAGCCCCAGCATTTT. It translates to CASSQRGLSNQPQHF.

V is TRBV29-1 and J is TRBJ2-7; D is perhaps TRBD1 (5 bases). This CDR3 has 12 residues. V was cut by 5 bases and J by 9 bases, with 17 bases left in between. Germline V lookup: CDR1 SQVTM, CDR2 ANQGSEA. The CDR3 region has the DNA TGCAGCGTTTTAGGGCAGGGTTATGTGCAGTACTTC. Translation: CSVLGQGYVQYF.

The chain couples TRBV18 to TRBJ1-1; D is possibly TRBD1 (5 bases). Trimming pared 2 bases from V and 1 base from J, leaving 8 bases between. From germline, CDR1 is KGHSH and CDR2 LQKENI. This CDR3 spans 14 amino acids. The chain's CDR3 is CASSPVGTNTEAFF. CDR3 DNA: TGTGCCAGCTCACCAGTAGGGACGAACACTGAAGCTTTCTTT.

The chain couples TRBV7-8 to TRBJ2-7; 8 positions agree with TRBD2. Unmatched junction bases numbered 8, after V lost 5 bases and J lost 2 bases. The CDR3 extends over 15 amino acids. The germline gives CDR1 SGHVS, CDR2 FQNEAQ. The CDR3 DNA reads TGTGCCAGCAGCCAACGGCGGGAGGCCCCCTACGAGCAGTACTTC. Amino acid sequence: CASSQRREAPYEQYF.

The chain carries TRBV5-1 and TRBJ1-2, with D possibly matching TRBD1 (5 bases). CDR1 SGHRS and CDR2 YFSETQ come from the germline V gene. The ends were cut back, 0 bases at V and 2 bases at J, with 11 bases in the middle. The CDR3 is 15 residues long. The DNA for the CDR3 is TGCGCCAGCAGCTTGGTTCAGGGACTAAACTATGGCTACACCTTC. Its translation: CASSLVQGLNYGYTF.

As to this clone: The same CDR3 also results from other DNA sequences found in this sample. V usage is TRBV30 and J usage is TRBJ2-1; 12 nucleotides agree with TRBD2. Germline lookup yields CDR1 GTSNPN and CDR2 SVGIG (reference sequence). There are 18 residues in the CDR3. After removal of 3 bases from V and 3 bases from J, the junction contained 12 bases not matched to a gene. CDR3 coding DNA: TGTGCCTGGAGCGTACTAGCGGGGGGCCGAAACTACTACAATGAGCAGTTCTTC. It translates to CAWSVLAGGRNYYNEQFF. The full variable domain, in which reference TRBV30 and TRBJ2-1 provide the parts outside the CDR3, is SQTIHQWPATLVQPVGSPLSLECTVEGTSNPNLYWYRQAAGRGLQLLFYSVGIGQISSEVPQNLSASRPQDRQFILSSKKLLLSDSGFYLCAWSVLAGGRNYYNEQFFGPGTRLTVL.

The V and J genes are TRBV5-4 and TRBJ2-6; D unresolved. CDR1 is SGHNT and CDR2 is YYREEE in the germline V gene (reference sequence). The CDR3 spans 13 residues. Trimming took 1 base from V and 1 from J, leaving 0 bases between them. CDR3 in amino acids: CASSLSGANVLTF. The CDR3, as DNA: TGTGCCAGCAGCTTGTCTGGGGCCAACGTCCTGACTTTC.

This chain joins TRBV30 and TRBJ1-5; 7 bases align to TRBD1. V lost 6 bases, J lost 3 bases, and 5 bases stayed unmatched. CDR1 and CDR2 (germline): GTSNPN, SVGIG (reference sequence). This CDR3 is built from 13 residues. The CDR3 reads CACSGQINQPQHF. CDR3 in DNA: TGTGCCTGCTCGGGACAGATCAATCAGCCCCAGCATTTT.

The chain recombines TRBV5-1 with TRBJ2-1; 8 bases match TRBD1. Germline loops: CDR1 SGHRS, CDR2 YFSETQ. The CDR3 runs to 12 residues. The ends lost 4 bases at V and 8 bases at J; junction bases unmatched: 2. CDR3 in DNA: TGCGCCAGCAGCACAGGGGGTGATGAGCAGTTCTTC. Amino acids: CASSTGGDEQFF.

The rearrangement joins TRBV2 to TRBJ1-5; D is unresolved. The CDR3 contains 14 residues. The germline V and J ends were trimmed by 4 bases and 0 bases, with 7 bases remaining between them. Germline assignment: CDR1 SNHLY and CDR2 FYNNEI. CDR3 amino acids: CASSVSYSNQPQHF. Here the CDR3 DNA reads TGTGCCAGCAGTGTTTCCTATAGCAATCAGCCCCAGCATTTT.

This clone has a handful of counts. The gene calls are TRBV7-2 and TRBJ2-1, with 7 nucleotides matching TRBD1. With V trimmed by 3 bases and J by 7 bases, 0 bases remained unmatched. The CDR3 spans 12 residues. CDR1 and CDR2 (germline): SGHTA, FQGNSA. The CDR3 DNA reads as TGTGCCAGCAGCTTCAGGGGGAATGAGCAGTTCTTC. It specifies CASSFRGNEQFF.

This rearrangement joins TRBV7-7 to TRBJ2-1, with 10 bases aligning to TRBD2. The V segment lost 4 bases and the J segment 0 bases; nucleotides outside the gene matches: 0. CDR3 length: 15 amino acids. The germline V gene has CDR1 SSHAT and CDR2 FNYEAQ (reference sequence). CDR3 nucleotide sequence: TGTGCCAGCAGCTCTAGCGGGGGCTCCTACAATGAGCAGTTCTTC. Translated, it gives CASSSSGGSYNEQFF.